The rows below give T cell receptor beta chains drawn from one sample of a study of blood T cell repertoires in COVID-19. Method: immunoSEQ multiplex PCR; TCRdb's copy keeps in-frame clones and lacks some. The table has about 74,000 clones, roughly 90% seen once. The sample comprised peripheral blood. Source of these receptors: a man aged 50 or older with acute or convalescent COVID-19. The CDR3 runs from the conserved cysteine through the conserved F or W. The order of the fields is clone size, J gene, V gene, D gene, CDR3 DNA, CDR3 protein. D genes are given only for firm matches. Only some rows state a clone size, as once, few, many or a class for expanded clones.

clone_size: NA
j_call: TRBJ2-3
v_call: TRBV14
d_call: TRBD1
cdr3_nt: TGTGCCAGCAGCCGATATGACAGGGGGCGGTTGGATACGCAGTATTTT
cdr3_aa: CASSRYDRGRLDTQYF

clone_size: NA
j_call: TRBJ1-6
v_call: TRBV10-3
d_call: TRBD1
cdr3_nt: TGTGCCATCAGTGGGGGACAGGGGGATTCACCCCTCCACTTT
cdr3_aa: CAISGGQGDSPLHF

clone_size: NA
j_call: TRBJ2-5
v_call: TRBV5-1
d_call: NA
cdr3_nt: TGCGCCAGCAGCTTGGACAGGGCCGCCGGTGAGACCCAGTACTTC
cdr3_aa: CASSLDRAAGETQYF

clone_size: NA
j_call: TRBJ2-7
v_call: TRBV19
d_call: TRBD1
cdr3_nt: TGTGCCAGTAGTATGGGACAGGGGGCCTACGAGCAGTACTTC
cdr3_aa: CASSMGQGAYEQYF

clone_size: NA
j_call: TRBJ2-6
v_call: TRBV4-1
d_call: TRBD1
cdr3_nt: TGCGCCAGCAGCCATCTCGACAGGGCTGGGGCCAACGTCCTGACTTTC
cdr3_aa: CASSHLDRAGANVLTF

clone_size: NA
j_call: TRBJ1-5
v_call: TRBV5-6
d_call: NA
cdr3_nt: TGTGCCAGCAGCCTGACTTTGGGAGGCAATCAGCCCCAGCATTTT
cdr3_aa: CASSLTLGGNQPQHF

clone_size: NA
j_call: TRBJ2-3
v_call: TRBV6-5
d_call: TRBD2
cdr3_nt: TGTGCCAGCAGTAGGATAGCGGGAGGGTCAGATACGCAGTATTTT
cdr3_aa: CASSRIAGGSDTQYF

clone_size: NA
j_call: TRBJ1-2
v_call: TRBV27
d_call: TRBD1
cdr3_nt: TGTGCCAGCAGGGGGACAGGGGGCTCTGGCTACACCTTC
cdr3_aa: CASRGTGGSGYTF

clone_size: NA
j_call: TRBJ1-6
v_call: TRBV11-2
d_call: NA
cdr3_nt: TGTGCCAGCAGCTTCTCCGCAGGGGAATCACCCCTCCACTTT
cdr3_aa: CASSFSAGESPLHF

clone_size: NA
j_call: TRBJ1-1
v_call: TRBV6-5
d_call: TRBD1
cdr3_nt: TGTGCCAGCACCAACGGGGACAGATTTTTCTTT
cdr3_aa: CASTNGDRFFF

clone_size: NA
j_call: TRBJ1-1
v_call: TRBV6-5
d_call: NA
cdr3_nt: TGTGCCAGTCGGCGCACGCGCGGGGAAGCTTTCTTT
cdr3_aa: CASRRTRGEAFF

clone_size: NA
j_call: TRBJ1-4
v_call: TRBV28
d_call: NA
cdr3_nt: TGTGCCAGCAGTGAGCCCCGTAATGAAAAACTGTTTTTT
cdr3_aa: CASSEPRNEKLFF

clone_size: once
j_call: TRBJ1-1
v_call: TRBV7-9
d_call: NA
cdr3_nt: TGTGCCAGCAGCTTGGCGCGCGAGGGCTTAGCTGTCGCTGAAGCTTTCTTT
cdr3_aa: CASSLAREGLAVAEAFF

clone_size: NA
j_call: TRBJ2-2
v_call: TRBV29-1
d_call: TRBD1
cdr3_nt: TGCAGCGTAGACAGGGGTACCACCGGGGAGCTGTTTTTT
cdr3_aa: CSVDRGTTGELFF

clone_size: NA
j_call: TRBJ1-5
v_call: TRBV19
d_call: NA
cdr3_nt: TGTGCCAGTAGTATAGGAAGAGGGGAGGGGTCCAATCAGCCCCAGCATTTT
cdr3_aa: CASSIGRGEGSNQPQHF

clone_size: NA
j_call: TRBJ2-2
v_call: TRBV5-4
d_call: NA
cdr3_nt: TGTGCCAGCAGCTTGGTGTCCAGGGTGGGCGGGGAGCTGTTTTTT
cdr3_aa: CASSLVSRVGGELFF

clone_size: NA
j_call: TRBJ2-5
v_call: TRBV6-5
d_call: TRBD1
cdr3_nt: TGTGCCAGCAGGTCCACAGGGGCCTCCGGGACCCAGTACTTC
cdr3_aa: CASRSTGASGTQYF

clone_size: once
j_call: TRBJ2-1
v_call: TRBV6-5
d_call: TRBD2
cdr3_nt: TGTGCCAGCAGCCGCCCGGGAGGGGGGGAGCAGTTCTTC
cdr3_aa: CASSRPGGGEQFF

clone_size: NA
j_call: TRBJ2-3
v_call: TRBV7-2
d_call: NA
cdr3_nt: TGTGCCAGCAGCTTAGGCGGTCTAGCGCTAGATACGCAGTATTTT
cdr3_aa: CASSLGGLALDTQYF

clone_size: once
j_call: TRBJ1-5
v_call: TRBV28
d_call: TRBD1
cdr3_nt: TGTGCCAGCAGCAAGACAGGGGGTTATCAGCCCCAGCATTTT
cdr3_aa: CASSKTGGYQPQHF

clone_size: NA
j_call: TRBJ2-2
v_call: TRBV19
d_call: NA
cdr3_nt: TGTGCCAGTAGTAGAACCCAGACAGAACGTGGCACCGGGGAGCTGTTTTTT
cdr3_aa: CASSRTQTERGTGELFF

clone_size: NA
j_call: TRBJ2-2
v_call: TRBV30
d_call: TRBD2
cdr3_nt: TGTGCCTGGAGTGTACTAGCGGCCGGGGAGCTGTTTTTT
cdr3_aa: CAWSVLAAGELFF

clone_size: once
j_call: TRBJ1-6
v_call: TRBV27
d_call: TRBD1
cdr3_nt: TGTGCCAGTGGGGGGGACAGGAGGAATTCACCCCTCCACTTT
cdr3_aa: CASGGDRRNSPLHF

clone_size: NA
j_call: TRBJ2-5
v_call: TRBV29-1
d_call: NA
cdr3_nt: TGCAGCGTTGCTGAAGAGACCCAGTACTTC
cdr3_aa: CSVAEETQYF

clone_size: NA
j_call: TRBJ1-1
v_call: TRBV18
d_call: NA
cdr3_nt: TGTGCCAGCTCTCCTCCGGGGGTTCCATACACTGAAGCTTTCTTT
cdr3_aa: CASSPPGVPYTEAFF

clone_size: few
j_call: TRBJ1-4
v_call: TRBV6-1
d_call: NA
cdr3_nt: TGTGCCAGCAGTGACACAGGCTTAACTAATGAAAAACTGTTTTTT
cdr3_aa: CASSDTGLTNEKLFF

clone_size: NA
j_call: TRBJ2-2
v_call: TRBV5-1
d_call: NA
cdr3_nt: TGCGCCAGCAGCTACGGGTTAGCCGGGGAGCTGTTTTTT
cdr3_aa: CASSYGLAGELFF

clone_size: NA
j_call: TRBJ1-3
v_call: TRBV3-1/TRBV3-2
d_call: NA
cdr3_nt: TGTGCCAGCAGCTCACAGGGTAACTCTGGAAACACCATATATTTT
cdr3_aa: CASSSQGNSGNTIYF

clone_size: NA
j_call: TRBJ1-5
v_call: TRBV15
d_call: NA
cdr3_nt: TGTGCCACCAGCAGAGATCTCGGGGGAAATCAGCCCCAGCATTTT
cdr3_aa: CATSRDLGGNQPQHF

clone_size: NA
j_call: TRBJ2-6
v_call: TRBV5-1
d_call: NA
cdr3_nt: TGCGCCAGCAGCTTTGAGAGCGCTGGGGCCAACGTCCTGACTTTC
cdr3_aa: CASSFESAGANVLTF

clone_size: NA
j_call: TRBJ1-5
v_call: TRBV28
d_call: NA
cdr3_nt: TGTGCCAGCATTTCAGGTGGGAGCAATCAGCCCCAGCATTTT
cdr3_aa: CASISGGSNQPQHF

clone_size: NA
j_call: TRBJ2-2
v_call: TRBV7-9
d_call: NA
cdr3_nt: TGTGCCAGCAGCTTTATAGCCGGGGAGCTGTTTTTT
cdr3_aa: CASSFIAGELFF

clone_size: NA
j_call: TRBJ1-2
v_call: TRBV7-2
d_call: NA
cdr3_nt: TGTGCCAGCAGCTTAGTGGCAGGAGGTTCTGGGTATGGCTACACCTTC
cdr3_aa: CASSLVAGGSGYGYTF

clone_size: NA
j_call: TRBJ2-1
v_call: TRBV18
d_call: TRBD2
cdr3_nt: TGTGCCAGCTCCCCCGGACTAGCGGGAGGAGGGCAGTTCTTC
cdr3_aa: CASSPGLAGGGQFF

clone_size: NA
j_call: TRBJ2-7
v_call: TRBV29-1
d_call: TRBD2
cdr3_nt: TGCAGCGTCATTAGCGGGAGGTATTACGAGCAGTACTTC
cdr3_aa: CSVISGRYYEQYF